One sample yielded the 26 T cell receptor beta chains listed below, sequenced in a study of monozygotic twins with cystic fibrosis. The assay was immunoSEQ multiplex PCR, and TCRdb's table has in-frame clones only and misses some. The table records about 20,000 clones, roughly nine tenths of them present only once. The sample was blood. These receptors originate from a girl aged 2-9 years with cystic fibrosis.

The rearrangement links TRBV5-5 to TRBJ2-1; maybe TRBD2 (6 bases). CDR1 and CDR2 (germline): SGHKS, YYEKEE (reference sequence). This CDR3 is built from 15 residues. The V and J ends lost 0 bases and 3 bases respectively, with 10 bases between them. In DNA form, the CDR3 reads TGTGCCAGCAGCTTGGAGGCTAGCGTCTACAATGAGCAGTTCTTC. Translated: CASSLEASVYNEQFF.

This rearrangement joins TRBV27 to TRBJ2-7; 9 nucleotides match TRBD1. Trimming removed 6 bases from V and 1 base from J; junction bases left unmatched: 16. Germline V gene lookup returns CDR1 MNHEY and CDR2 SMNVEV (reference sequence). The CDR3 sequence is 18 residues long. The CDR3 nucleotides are TGTGCCAGCAGCCCCTCCCCCTGGACAGGGGCGTTATCCTACGAGCAGTACTTC. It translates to CASSPSPWTGALSYEQYF.

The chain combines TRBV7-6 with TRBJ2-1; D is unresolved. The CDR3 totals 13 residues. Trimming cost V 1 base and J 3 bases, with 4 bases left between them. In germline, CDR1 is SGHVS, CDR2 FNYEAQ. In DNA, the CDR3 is TGTGCCAGCAGCTTAGGGAGCTACAATGAGCAGTTCTTC. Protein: CASSLGSYNEQFF.

The CDR3 loop is CASSLRWGGNNYGYTF. In DNA form, the CDR3 reads TGTGCCAGCAGTTTAAGGTGGGGGGGCAATAACTATGGCTACACCTTC. The genes are TRBV27 and TRBJ1-2; D may be TRBD1 (6 bases). Trimming took 2 bases from V and 1 from J, leaving 14 bases between them. Germline-derived CDR1 and CDR2 are MNHEY and SMNVEV (reference sequence). The CDR3 is made up of 16 amino acids.

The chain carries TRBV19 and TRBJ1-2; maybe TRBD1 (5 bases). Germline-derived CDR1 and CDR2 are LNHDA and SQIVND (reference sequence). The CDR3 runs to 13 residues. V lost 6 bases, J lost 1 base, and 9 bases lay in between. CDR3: CASSLTDNYGYTF. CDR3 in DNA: TGTGCCAGTAGCCTGACAGATAACTATGGCTACACCTTC.

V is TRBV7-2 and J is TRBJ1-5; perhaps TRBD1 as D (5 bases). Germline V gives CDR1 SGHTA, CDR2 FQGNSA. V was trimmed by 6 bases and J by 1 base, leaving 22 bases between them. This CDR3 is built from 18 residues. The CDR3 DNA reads TGTGCCAGCAGTGAGTTACGGGGCAGTTTCCTGAGCAATCAGCCCCAGCATTTT. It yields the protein CASSELRGSFLSNQPQHF.

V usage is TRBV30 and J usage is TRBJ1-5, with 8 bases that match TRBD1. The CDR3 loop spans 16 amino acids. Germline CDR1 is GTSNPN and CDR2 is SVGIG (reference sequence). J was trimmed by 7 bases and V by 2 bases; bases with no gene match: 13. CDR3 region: CAWSLPRTGLEQPQHF. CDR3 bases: TGTGCCTGGAGTCTGCCTCGGACAGGGTTGGAGCAGCCCCAGCATTTT.

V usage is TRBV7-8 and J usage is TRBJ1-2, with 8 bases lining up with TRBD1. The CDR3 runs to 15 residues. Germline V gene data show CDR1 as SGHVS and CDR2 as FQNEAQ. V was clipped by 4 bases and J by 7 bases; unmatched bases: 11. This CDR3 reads CASSSLTGALGGYTF. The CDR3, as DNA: TGTGCCAGCAGCTCTTTGACAGGGGCGTTGGGTGGCTACACCTTC.

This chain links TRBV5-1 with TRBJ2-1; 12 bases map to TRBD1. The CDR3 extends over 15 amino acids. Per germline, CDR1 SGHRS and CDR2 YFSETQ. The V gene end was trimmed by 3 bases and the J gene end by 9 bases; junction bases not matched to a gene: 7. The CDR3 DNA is TGCGCCAGCAGCTCGGAGGGACAGGGGGCCGCTGAGCAGTTCTTC. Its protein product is CASSSEGQGAAEQFF.

CDR3 region: CASSEVPGGSGELFF. The CDR3 DNA is TGTGCCAGCAGTGAAGTCCCAGGGGGGTCCGGGGAGCTGTTTTTT. This rearrangement joins TRBV2 to TRBJ2-2, with a possible D match to TRBD1 (7 bases). CDR3 length: 15 residues. Germline values: CDR1 SNHLY, CDR2 FYNNEI. Trimming took 1 base from V and 6 from J, leaving 12 bases between them.

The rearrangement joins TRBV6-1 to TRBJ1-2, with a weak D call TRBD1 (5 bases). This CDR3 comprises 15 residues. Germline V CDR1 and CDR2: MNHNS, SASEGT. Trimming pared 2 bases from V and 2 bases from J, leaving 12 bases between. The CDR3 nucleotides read TGTGCCAGCAGTGAAAACAGGAACTGGAACTATGGCTACACCTTC. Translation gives CASSENRNWNYGYTF.

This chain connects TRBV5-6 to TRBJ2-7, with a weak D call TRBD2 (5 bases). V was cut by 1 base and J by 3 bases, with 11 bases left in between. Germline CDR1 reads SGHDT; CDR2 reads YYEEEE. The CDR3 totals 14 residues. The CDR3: CASSLPGYFYEQYF. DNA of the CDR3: TGTGCCAGCAGCTTGCCGGGGTATTTCTACGAGCAGTACTTC.

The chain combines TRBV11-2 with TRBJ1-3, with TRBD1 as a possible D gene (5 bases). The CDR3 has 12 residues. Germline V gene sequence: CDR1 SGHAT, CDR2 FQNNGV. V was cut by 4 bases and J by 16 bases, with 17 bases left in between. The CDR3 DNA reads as TGTGCCAGCAGCTACACGGGCGGACATAGGTATTTT. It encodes CASSYTGGHRYF.

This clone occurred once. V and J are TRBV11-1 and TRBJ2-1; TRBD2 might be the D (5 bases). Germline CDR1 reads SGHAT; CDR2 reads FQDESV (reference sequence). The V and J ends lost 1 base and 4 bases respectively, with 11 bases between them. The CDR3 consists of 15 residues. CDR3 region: CASSLEVTSYNEQFF. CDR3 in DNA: TGTGCCAGCAGCTTAGAAGTCACTAGTTACAATGAGCAGTTCTTC. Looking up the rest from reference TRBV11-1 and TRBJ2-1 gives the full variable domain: EAEVAQSPRYKITEKSQAVAFWCDPISGHATLYWYRQILGQGPELLVQFQDESVVDDSQLPKDRFSAERLKGVDSTLKIQPAELGDSAMYLCASSLEVTSYNEQFFGPGTRLTVL.

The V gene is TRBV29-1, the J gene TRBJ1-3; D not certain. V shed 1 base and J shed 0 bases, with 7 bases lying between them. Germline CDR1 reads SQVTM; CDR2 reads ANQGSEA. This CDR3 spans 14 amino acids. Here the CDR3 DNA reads TGCAGCGTTGAAGCAGTGAACTCTGGAAACACCATATATTTT. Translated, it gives CSVEAVNSGNTIYF.

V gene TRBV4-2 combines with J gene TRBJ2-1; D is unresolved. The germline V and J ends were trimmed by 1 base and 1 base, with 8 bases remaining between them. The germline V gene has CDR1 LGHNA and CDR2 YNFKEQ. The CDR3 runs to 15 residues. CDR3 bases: TGTGCCAGCAGCCAAGTAGGAACGTCCTACAATGAGCAGTTCTTC. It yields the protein CASSQVGTSYNEQFF.

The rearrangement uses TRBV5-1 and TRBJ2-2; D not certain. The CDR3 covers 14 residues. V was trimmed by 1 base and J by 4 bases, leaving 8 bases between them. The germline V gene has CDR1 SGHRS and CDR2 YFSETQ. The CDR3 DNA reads TGCGCCAGCAGCTTGACCTCGGGCACCGGGGAGCTGTTTTTT. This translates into CASSLTSGTGELFF.

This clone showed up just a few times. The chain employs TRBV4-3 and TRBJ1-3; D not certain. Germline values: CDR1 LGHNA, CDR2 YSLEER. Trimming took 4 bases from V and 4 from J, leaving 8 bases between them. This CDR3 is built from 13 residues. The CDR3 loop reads CASSPTQGNTIYF. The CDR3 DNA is TGCGCCAGCAGCCCGACGCAGGGAAACACCATATATTTT.

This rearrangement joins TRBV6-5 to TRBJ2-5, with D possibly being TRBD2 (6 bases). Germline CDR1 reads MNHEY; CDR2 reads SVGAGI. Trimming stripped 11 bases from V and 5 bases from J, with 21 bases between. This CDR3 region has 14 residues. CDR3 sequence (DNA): TGTGCCGTGGGGGGTAGCGAGGTGCGGGAGACCCAGTACTTC. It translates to CAVGGSEVRETQYF.

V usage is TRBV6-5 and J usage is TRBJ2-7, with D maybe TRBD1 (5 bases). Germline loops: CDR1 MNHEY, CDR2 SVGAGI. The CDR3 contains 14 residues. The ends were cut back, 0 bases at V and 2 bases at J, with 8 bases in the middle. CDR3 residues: CASSYSGRAYEQYF. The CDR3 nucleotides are TGTGCCAGCAGTTACTCAGGCAGGGCCTACGAGCAGTACTTC.

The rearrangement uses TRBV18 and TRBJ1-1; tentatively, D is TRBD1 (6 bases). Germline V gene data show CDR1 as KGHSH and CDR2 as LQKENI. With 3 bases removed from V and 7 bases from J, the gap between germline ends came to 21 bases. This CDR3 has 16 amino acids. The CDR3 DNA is TGTGCCAGCTCACCCCTTCAATCACAGGGAAGTGGTGAAGCTTTCTTT. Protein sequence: CASSPLQSQGSGEAFF.

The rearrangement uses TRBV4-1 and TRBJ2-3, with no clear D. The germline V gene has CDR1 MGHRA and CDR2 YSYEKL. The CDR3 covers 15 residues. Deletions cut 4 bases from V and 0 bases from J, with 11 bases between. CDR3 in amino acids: CASSPLELSTDTQYF. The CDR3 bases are TGCGCCAGCAGCCCCCTAGAGTTGAGCACAGATACGCAGTATTTT.

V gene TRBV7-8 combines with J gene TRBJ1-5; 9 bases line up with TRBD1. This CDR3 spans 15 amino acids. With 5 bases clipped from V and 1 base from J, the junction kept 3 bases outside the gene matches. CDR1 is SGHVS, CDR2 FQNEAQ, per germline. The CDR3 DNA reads TGTGCCAGCAGCCCGGGACAGGGAAGCAATCAGCCCCAGCATTTT. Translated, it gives CASSPGQGSNQPQHF.

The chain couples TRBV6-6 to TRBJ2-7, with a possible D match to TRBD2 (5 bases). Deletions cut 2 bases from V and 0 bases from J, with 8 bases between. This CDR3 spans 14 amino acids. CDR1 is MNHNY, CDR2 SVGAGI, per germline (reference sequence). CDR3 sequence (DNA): TGTGCCAGCAGTTACGACCGGGGCTCCTACGAGCAGTACTTC. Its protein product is CASSYDRGSYEQYF.

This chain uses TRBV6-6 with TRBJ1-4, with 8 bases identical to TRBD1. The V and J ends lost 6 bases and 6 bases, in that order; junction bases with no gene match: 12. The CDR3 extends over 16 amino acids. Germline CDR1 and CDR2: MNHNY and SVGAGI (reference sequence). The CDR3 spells CASSDYAGTGYEKLFF. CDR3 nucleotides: TGTGCCAGCAGCGATTACGCCGGGACAGGATATGAAAAACTGTTTTTT.

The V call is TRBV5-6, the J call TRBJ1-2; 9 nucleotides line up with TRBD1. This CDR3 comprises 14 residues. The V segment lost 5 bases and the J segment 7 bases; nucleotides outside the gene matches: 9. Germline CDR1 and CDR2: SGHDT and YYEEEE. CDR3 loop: CASSPTGGVGGYTF. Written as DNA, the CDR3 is TGTGCCAGCAGTCCGACAGGGGGGGTTGGTGGCTACACCTTC. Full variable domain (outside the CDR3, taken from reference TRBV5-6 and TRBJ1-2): DAGVTQSPTHLIKTRGQQVTLRCSPKSGHDTVSWYQQALGQGPQFIFQYYEEEERQRGNFPDRFSGHQFPNYSSELNVNALLLGDSALYLCASSPTGGVGGYTFGSGTRLTVV.